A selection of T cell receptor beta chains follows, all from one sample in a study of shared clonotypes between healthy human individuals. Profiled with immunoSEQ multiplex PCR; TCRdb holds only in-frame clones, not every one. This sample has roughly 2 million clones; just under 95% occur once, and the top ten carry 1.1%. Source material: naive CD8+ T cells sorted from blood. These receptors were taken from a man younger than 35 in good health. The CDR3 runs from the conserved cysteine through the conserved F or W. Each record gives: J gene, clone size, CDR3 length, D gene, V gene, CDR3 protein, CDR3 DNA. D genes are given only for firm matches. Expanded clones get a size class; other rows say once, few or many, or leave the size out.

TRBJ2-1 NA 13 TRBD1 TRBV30 CAWSDLRGHEQFF TGTGCCTGGAGTGATCTCAGGGGGCATGAGCAGTTCTTC
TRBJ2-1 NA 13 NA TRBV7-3 CASSPIEGEGQFF TGTGCCAGCAGCCCGATAGAGGGGGAAGGTCAGTTCTTC
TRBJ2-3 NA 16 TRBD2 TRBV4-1 CASSQEGSGTTDTQYF TGCGCCAGCAGCCAAGAGGGCAGCGGGACGACAGATACGCAGTATTTT
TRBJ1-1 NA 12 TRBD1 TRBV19 CASSQGETEAFF TGTGCCAGTAGTCAGGGGGAGACTGAAGCTTTCTTT
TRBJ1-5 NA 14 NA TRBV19 CASNLRVGGQPQHF TGTGCCAGTAACCTTAGGGTCGGGGGCCAGCCCCAGCATTTT
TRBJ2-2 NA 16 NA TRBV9 CASSGSGTTNTGELFF TGTGCCAGCAGCGGCTCCGGGACAACGAACACCGGGGAGCTGTTTTTT
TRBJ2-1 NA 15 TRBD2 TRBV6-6 CASSYDTGGPDEQFF TGTGCCAGCAGTTACGACACGGGAGGGCCCGATGAGCAGTTCTTC
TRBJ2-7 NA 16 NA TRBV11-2 CASSLGGALQSYEQYF TGTGCCAGCAGCTTAGGCGGGGCCCTCCAATCCTACGAGCAGTACTTC
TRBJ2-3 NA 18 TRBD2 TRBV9 CASSVGLAGVTSTDTQYF TGTGCCAGCAGCGTAGGTCTAGCGGGGGTTACTAGCACAGATACGCAGTATTTT
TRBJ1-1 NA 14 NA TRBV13 CASSLGSRNFEAFF TGTGCCAGCAGCTTAGGCAGCAGGAACTTTGAAGCTTTCTTT
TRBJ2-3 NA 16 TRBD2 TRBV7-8 CASSSRLAGNVDTQYF TGTGCCAGCAGCTCAAGACTAGCGGGGAATGTAGATACGCAGTATTTT
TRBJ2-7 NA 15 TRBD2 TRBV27 CASSLSSGGAYEQYF TGTGCCAGCAGTCTTTCTAGCGGGGGGGCCTACGAGCAGTACTTC
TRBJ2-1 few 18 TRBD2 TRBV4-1 CASSQGLLGTSVYNEQFF TGCGCCAGCAGCCAAGGCCTCCTCGGGACTAGCGTCTACAATGAGCAGTTCTTC
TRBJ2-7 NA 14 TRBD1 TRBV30 CAWSWGQRTYEQYF TGTGCCTGGAGTTGGGGACAGCGAACCTACGAGCAGTACTTC
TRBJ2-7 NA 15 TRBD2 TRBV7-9 CASSFGAGGSYEQYF TGTGCCAGCAGCTTCGGTGCGGGAGGTAGCTACGAGCAGTACTTC
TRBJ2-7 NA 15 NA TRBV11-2 CASSFRGHPTYEQYF TGTGCCAGCAGTTTCCGGGGACACCCTACCTACGAGCAGTACTTC
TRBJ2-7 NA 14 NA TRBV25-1 CASSEFQGSYEQYF TGTGCCAGCAGTGAATTCCAGGGCTCCTACGAGCAGTACTTC
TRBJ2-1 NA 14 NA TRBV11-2 CASSLDPVLNEQFF TGTGCCAGCAGCTTAGACCCCGTCCTAAATGAGCAGTTCTTC
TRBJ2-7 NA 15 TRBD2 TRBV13 CASSPGLAGSYEQYF TGTGCCAGCAGCCCGGGGTTAGCGGGATCCTACGAGCAGTACTTC
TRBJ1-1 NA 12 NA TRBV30 CAGEGVNTEAFF TGTGCGGGGGAAGGGGTGAACACTGAAGCTTTCTTT
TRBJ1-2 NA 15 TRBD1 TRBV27 CASSLTRDSYYGYTF TGTGCCAGCAGTCTAACCCGGGACAGCTACTATGGCTACACCTTC
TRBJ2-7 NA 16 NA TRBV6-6 CASSYSVKRQTYEQYF TGTGCCAGCAGTTACTCGGTTAAGAGACAGACCTACGAGCAGTACTTC
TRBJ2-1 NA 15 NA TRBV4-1 CASSQEAIPYNEQFF TGCGCCAGCAGCCAAGAAGCGATCCCCTACAATGAGCAGTTCTTC
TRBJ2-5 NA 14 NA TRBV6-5 CASRSDWGEETQYF TGTGCCAGCAGGTCTGATTGGGGGGAAGAGACCCAGTACTTC
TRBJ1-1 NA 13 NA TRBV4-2 CASSFGLNTEAFF TGTGCCAGCAGCTTCGGCCTTAATACTGAAGCTTTCTTT
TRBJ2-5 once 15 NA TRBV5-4 CASSLLGDLQETQYF TGTGCCAGCAGCTTACTGGGGGACCTCCAAGAGACCCAGTACTTC
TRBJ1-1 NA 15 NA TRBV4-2 CASSQRTGTLLEAFF TGTGCCAGCAGCCAAAGAACAGGGACTCTCCTTGAAGCTTTCTTT
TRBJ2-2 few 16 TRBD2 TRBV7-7 CASSLSSGVNTGELFF TGTGCTAGCAGCTTGAGTAGCGGGGTTAACACCGGGGAGCTGTTTTTT
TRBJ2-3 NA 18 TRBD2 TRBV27 CASSLLALSGGLTDTQYF TGTGCCAGCAGTTTATTGGCTCTAAGCGGGGGCCTCACAGATACGCAGTATTTT
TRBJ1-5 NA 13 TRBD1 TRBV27 CASSDRGPQPQHF TGTGCCAGCAGTGACAGGGGTCCGCAGCCCCAGCATTTT
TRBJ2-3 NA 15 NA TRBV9 CASSVGGVSTDTQYF TGTGCCAGCAGCGTAGGTGGGGTTAGCACAGATACGCAGTATTTT
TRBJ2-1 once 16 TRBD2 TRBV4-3 CASSRILAGENNEQFF TGCGCCAGCAGCCGTATTCTAGCGGGAGAGAACAATGAGCAGTTCTTC
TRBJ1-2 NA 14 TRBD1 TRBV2 CASRVGQGADGYTF TGTGCCAGCAGAGTGGGACAGGGAGCGGATGGCTACACCTTC
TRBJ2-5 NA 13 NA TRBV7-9 CASRLGGGETQYF TGTGCCAGCAGATTAGGTGGCGGAGAGACCCAGTACTTC
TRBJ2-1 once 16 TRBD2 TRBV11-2 CASSLTASGYYNEQFF TGTGCCAGCAGCTTAACAGCTAGCGGATACTACAATGAGCAGTTCTTC
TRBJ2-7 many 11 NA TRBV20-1 CSASEEHEQYF TGCAGTGCTAGTGAAGAACACGAGCAGTACTTC
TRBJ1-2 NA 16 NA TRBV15 CATSRDESAWNYGYTF TGTGCCACCAGCAGAGATGAGTCGGCGTGGAACTATGGCTACACCTTC
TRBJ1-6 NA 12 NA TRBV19 CASSIERSPLHF TGTGCCAGTAGTATAGAGCGTTCACCCCTCCACTTT
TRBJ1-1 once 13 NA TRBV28 CASSLQPRLTTFF TGTGCCAGCAGTTTACAGCCTCGGTTAACGACTTTCTTT
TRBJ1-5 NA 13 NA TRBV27 CASRADGVMPQHF TGTGCCAGCAGAGCTGACGGGGTCATGCCCCAGCATTTT
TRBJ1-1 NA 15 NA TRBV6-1 CASSEELDLNTEAFF TGTGCCAGCAGTGAAGAGCTTGACCTGAACACTGAAGCTTTCTTT
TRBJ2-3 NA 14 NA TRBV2 CASSEVTYTDTQYF TGTGCCAGCAGTGAAGTGACTTACACAGATACGCAGTATTTT
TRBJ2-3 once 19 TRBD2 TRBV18 CASSPRALAGAYSTDTQYF TGTGCCAGCTCACCTCGCGCCCTAGCGGGAGCATATAGCACAGATACGCAGTATTTT
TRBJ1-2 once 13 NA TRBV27 CASSGYRDYGYTF TGTGCCAGCAGCGGGTATAGGGACTATGGCTACACCTTC
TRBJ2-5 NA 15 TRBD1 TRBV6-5 CASTLGQGVWETQYF TGTGCCAGCACCCTCGGACAGGGGGTCTGGGAGACCCAGTACTTC
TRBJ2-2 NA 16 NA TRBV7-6 CASSLEYGRNTGELFF TGTGCCAGCAGCTTAGAGTATGGGAGGAACACCGGGGAGCTGTTTTTT
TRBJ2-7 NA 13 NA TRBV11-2 CASSLAGIYEQYF TGTGCCAGCAGCTTAGCGGGGATCTACGAGCAGTACTTC
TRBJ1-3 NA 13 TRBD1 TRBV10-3 CAIFDRAGNTIYF TGTGCCATCTTTGACAGGGCTGGAAACACCATATATTTT
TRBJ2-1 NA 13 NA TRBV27 CASSWTAYNEQFF TGTGCCAGCAGTTGGACTGCCTACAATGAGCAGTTCTTC
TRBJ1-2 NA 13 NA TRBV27 CATRARDNYGYTF TGTGCCACCCGGGCCAGGGATAACTATGGCTACACCTTC
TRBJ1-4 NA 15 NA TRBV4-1 CASSPGEVGNEKLFF TGCGCCAGCAGCCCAGGGGAGGTTGGTAATGAAAAACTGTTTTTT
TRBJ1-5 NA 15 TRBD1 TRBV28 CASRSTGTANQPQHF TGTGCCAGCAGATCTACCGGGACAGCTAATCAGCCCCAGCATTTT
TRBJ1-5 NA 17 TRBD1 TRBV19 CASTGTVVVGSNQPQHF TGTGCCAGCACCGGGACAGTCGTTGTCGGGAGCAATCAGCCCCAGCATTTT
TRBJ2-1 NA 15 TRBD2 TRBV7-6 CASSPLAEAYNEQFF TGTGCCAGCAGCCCTCTAGCGGAAGCCTACAATGAGCAGTTCTTC
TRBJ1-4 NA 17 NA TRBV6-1 CASSERRGPSLNEKLFF TGTGCCAGCAGTGAACGCCGGGGGCCTAGCCTTAATGAAAAACTGTTTTTT